This T cell receptor beta chain was sequenced during a study of Ad26.COV2.S vaccination and SARS-CoV-2 variants. Study-wide context: Ad26.COV2.S, an intramuscular injection, was given once or twice 56 days apart. General study findings and limits: Reportedly, spike-specific CD8+ and CD4+ T cell responses achieved substantial breadth once vaccination had taken place.

Germline V gives CDR1 SQVTM, CDR2 ANQGSEA. The CDR3 totals 12 residues. Trimming shortened V by 7 bases and J by 8 bases, and 15 bases separated the two germline ends. Regarding treatment: 19 received Ad26.COV2.S at low or high dose, single or two shots; roughly 5 received placebo; per-sample allocation not given. It was on day 63 after the first vaccine or placebo injection that samples were taken. Expressing Wuhan-strain SARS-CoV-2 spike, an Ad26 vector served as the vaccine. Measured with immunoSEQ multiplex PCR; TCRdb has only the in-frame clones, and not every one. The table lists hundreds of thousands of clones, roughly nine tenths of them singletons. Details on this clone: Its specificity is unknown.

Sequenced material: peripheral blood, taken in a trial of Ad26.COV2.S vaccine versus placebo. The clonotype comes from a person aged 18-65 years who received the Ad26.COV2.S COVID-19 vaccine or a placebo. The chain has TRBV29-1 and TRBJ1-5, with D possibly TRBD1 on 5 matching bases. CDR3 protein: CSAGGGEEPQHF. DNA for the CDR3: TGCAGCGCCGGCGGAGGGGAGGAGCCCCAGCATTTT.